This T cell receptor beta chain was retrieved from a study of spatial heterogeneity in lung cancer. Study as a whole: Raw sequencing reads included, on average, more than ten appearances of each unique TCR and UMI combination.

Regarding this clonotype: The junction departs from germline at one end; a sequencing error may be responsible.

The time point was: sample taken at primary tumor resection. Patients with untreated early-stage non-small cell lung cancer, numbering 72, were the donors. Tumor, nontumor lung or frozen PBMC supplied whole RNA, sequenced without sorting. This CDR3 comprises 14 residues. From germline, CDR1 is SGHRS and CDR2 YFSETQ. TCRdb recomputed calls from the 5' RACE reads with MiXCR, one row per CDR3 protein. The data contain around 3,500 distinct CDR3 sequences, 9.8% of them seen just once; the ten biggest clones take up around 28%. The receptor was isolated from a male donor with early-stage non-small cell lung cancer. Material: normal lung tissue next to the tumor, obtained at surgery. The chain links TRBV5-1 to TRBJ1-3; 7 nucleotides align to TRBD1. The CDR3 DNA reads TGCGCCAGCAGTTTGGGGACAGCTGGAAACACCATATATTTT. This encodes CASSLGTAGNTIYF.